Following are 15 T cell receptor beta chains from one sample sequenced in a study of T-cell reconstitution after alpha-beta-depleted transplantation in children (dated by TCRdb to the mid-2010s). The library was produced with PCR. Sequencing relied on an Illumina HiSeq 2500. TCR libraries were prepared with molecular barcoding, using unique molecular identifiers to normalize TCRbeta repertoire quantification. The public reads were quality trimmed at Q25 with fastp and then assembled into clones with MiXCR by TCRdb, keeping productive beta chains. Each entry merges the rows of one CDR3 protein and shows their most common DNA and genes. This sample is represented by around 70,000 distinct CDR3 sequences; roughly a tenth of them were singletons. Of the sample, about 12% is held by the ten largest clones. The treatment or condition label, as the study defines it: allogeneic hematopoietic cell transplantation with graft depleted of TCRalphabeta T cells and CD19 B cells.

Material: PBMCs, obtained before TCRalphabeta/CD19-depleted stem cell transplant. The source is a boy under 18 with acute myeloid leukemia, due to receive a stem cell transplant.

This chain connects TRBV12-3 or TRBV12-4 to TRBJ2-1; TRBD1 or TRBD2 may be the D gene (5 bases each). This CDR3 contains 18 residues. V was clipped by 11 bases and J by 10 bases, with 36 bases between them. In nucleotides, the CDR3 is TGTGCCCTCAGTTCCCATGGGGGTCCGAATATTTCTAATGGAGAGCAGTTCTTC. This gives the protein CALSSHGGPNISNGEQFF.

This clonotype showed up many times. This chain connects TRBV14 to TRBJ2-3; tentative D call: TRBD1 (6 bases). Germline V gene lookup returns CDR1 SGHDN and CDR2 FVKESK. The CDR3 sequence is 16 residues long. Trimming stripped 0 bases from V and 2 bases from J, with 12 bases between. The DNA for the CDR3 is TGTGCCAGCAGCCAAGATCTCTCGGGACACACAGATACGCAGTATTTT. Protein sequence: CASSQDLSGHTDTQYF.

On this clonotype: The junction departs from the called germline gene at one end, perhaps through a read error. The chain employs TRBV12-3 or TRBV12-4 and TRBJ2-6; D not certain. The CDR3 is 19 residues long. CDR3 in DNA: TGTGCCAGCTGTTTAGCAGTTGGACGCGGCTCATCAGGGGCCAACGTCCTGACTTTC. This codes for CASCLAVGRGSSGANVLTF.

There are many counts of this clonotype. J is TRBJ2-7 and V is TRBV5-1, with a tentative D call TRBD2 (6 bases). The CDR3 loop spans 16 amino acids. CDR1 is SGHRS, CDR2 YFSETQ, per germline. Trimming removed 0 bases at V and 0 bases at J, with 13 bases between. CDR3 region: CASSLDRGGLSYEQYF. DNA for the CDR3: TGCGCCAGCAGCTTGGACCGGGGAGGCCTCTCCTACGAGCAGTACTTC.

V and J are TRBV5-6 and TRBJ1-5, with 7 nucleotides matching TRBD1. V shed 4 bases, J shed 4 bases, and the junction held 17 bases outside the gene matches. Germline V gene data show CDR1 as SGHDT and CDR2 as YYEEEE. The CDR3 consists of 18 residues. The CDR3 sequence is CASSLGVNQGGGNQPQHF. CDR3 bases: TGTGCCAGCAGCCTGGGGGTAAACCAAGGGGGCGGTAATCAGCCCCAGCATTTT.

This clonotype was seen many times. The chain couples TRBV10-3 to TRBJ2-5, with D perhaps matching TRBD2 (6 bases). Trimming took 0 bases from V and 4 from J, leaving 15 bases between them. Germline lookup yields CDR1 ENHRY and CDR2 SYGVKD. The CDR3 sequence is 16 residues long. CDR3 sequence (DNA): TGTGCCATCAGTGAGTCGGGTCGGGGGAACTCAGAGACCCAGTACTTC. Protein: CAISESGRGNSETQYF.

This clonotype was counted between two and nine times. The V and J genes are TRBV5-8 and TRBJ2-7; 8 nucleotides match TRBD1. The junction had 10 bases not matched to a gene; V was cut back by 2 bases and J by 6 bases. The CDR3 has 15 residues. Germline loops: CDR1 SGHTS, CDR2 YDEGEE. The chain's CDR3 is CASSFRGPHLGEQYF. CDR3 nucleotides: TGTGCCAGCAGCTTCAGGGGGCCCCATCTCGGCGAGCAGTACTTC. Full variable domain (missing parts from reference TRBV5-8 and TRBJ2-7): EAGVTQSPTHLIKTRGQQATLRCSPISGHTSVYWYQQALGLGLQFLLWYDEGEERNRGNFPPRFSGRQFPNYSSELNVNALELEDSALYLCASSFRGPHLGEQYFGPGTRLTVT.

As concerns this clonotype: A much larger clone sits a single nucleotide away, making a read error possible. This chain uses TRBV20-1 with TRBJ2-2; TRBD2 aligns across 7 bases. J lost 6 bases, V lost 5 bases, and 18 bases had no gene match. Germline-derived CDR1 and CDR2 are DFQATT and SNEGSKA (reference sequence). The CDR3 has 17 amino acids. In DNA form, the CDR3 reads TGCAGTGCTCTATTTCCGGGACTAAACCGTTTCGCCGGGGAGCTGTTTTTT. This gives the protein CSALFPGLNRFAGELFF.

Turning to this clonotype: A much larger clone sits a single nucleotide away, making a read error possible. The chain uses TRBV10-3 and TRBJ2-2; tentative D call: TRBD2 (6 bases). The CDR3 has 13 amino acids. The V and J ends lost 8 bases and 4 bases respectively, with 11 bases between them. Germline-derived CDR1 and CDR2 are ENHRY and SYGVKD. The CDR3 loop reads CAIRGTVTGELFF. CDR3 DNA sequence: TGTGCCATCCGGGGGACCGTCACCGGGGAGCTGTTTTTT.

The sample holds many counts of this clonotype. CDR3 in DNA: TGTGCCATCAGGCAACAGGGAGCTTCCACCGGGGAGCTGTTTTTT. As protein: CAIRQQGASTGELFF. The genes are TRBV10-3 and TRBJ2-2; possibly TRBD1 for D (6 bases). The CDR3 covers 15 residues. Trimming stripped 6 bases from V and 4 bases from J, with 15 bases between. Germline V gene lookup returns CDR1 ENHRY and CDR2 SYGVKD.

Comments on this clonotype: One end of the junction does not line up with germline, which may come from a read error. The chain is built from TRBV7-7 and TRBJ2-3; D unclear. The CDR3 is 13 amino acids. Germline loops: CDR1 SSHAT, CDR2 FNYEAQ (reference sequence). The CDR3 protein is CASSLFNGYTQYF. In DNA form, the CDR3 reads TGTGCTAGCAGCTTATTTAACGGGTATACGCAGTATTTT.

This clonotype was counted many times. The CDR3 reads CSLGLYTF. In DNA, the CDR3 is TGCAGTCTCGGGCTCTACACCTTC. The genes are TRBV20-1 and TRBJ1-2; no reliable D call. The CDR3 consists of 8 residues. V lost 8 bases and J lost 10, with 8 bases in between. From germline, CDR1 is DFQATT and CDR2 SNEGSKA (reference sequence).

This clonotype was counted many times. J is TRBJ2-2 and V is TRBV27; 9 positions agree with TRBD2. The CDR3 runs to 16 residues. The J segment lost 3 bases and the V segment lost 2 bases, leaving 4 bases of the junction unmatched. In germline, CDR1 is MNHEY, CDR2 SMNVEV (reference sequence). Written as DNA, the CDR3 is TGTGCCAGCAGTTTACCTTCTAGCGGGGACACCGGGGAGCTGTTTTTT. Protein sequence: CASSLPSSGDTGELFF.

This clonotype was seen repeatedly, ten times or more. V is TRBV7-6 and J is TRBJ2-2; 8 bases line up with TRBD1. Per the germline V gene, CDR1 is SGHVS and CDR2 is FNYEAQ. There are 18 residues in the CDR3. V shed 1 base, J shed 2 bases, and the junction held 9 bases outside the gene matches. The CDR3 protein is CASSLDASGGFNTGELFF. CDR3 DNA sequence: TGTGCCAGCAGCTTAGATGCGTCAGGGGGCTTCAACACCGGGGAGCTGTTTTTT.

Many counts were recorded for this clonotype. V and J are TRBV7-3 and TRBJ2-2; 8 nucleotides line up with TRBD1. Germline CDR1 is SGHTA and CDR2 is FQGTGA. The CDR3 extends over 18 amino acids. Unmatched junction bases numbered 10, after V lost 3 bases and J lost 1 base. The CDR3 sequence is CASSFAHRTGRNTGELFF. The DNA for the CDR3 is TGTGCCAGCAGCTTCGCACATCGGACAGGGAGGAACACCGGGGAGCTGTTTTTT.